The 15 T cell receptor beta chains given below trace back to one sample, sequenced in a study of blood T cell repertoires in COVID-19. Some clones are missing from TCRdb's copy, which holds only in-frame ones; the method was immunoSEQ multiplex PCR. Of about 180,000 clones detected, roughly 81% appear once; the ten largest clones hold 12%. Source material: peripheral blood. The source is a woman older than 75 with COVID-19, enrolled during active disease.

The chain is built from TRBV29-1 and TRBJ2-7; weak D call: TRBD1 (5 bases). Germline-derived CDR1 and CDR2 are SQVTM and ANQGSEA. CDR3 length: 13 residues. Deletions cut 6 bases from V and 0 bases from J, with 12 bases between. DNA of the CDR3: TGCAGCGTGCTGGACATTTACTCCTACGAGCAGTACTTC. Its translation: CSVLDIYSYEQYF.

The V call is TRBV24-1, the J call TRBJ1-2; D possibly corresponds to TRBD1 (5 bases). This CDR3 region has 12 residues. The V end was cut by 2 bases, the J end by 6 bases, with 6 bases between. CDR1 is KGHDR, CDR2 SFDVKD, per germline. CDR3 in amino acids: CATSDSGHGYTF. CDR3 coding DNA: TGTGCCACCAGTGATTCAGGGCATGGCTACACCTTC.

This clone was observed once. The chain has TRBV9 and TRBJ2-1; 8 nucleotides line up with TRBD1. V dropped 3 bases and J dropped 9; count of bases not matched to a gene: 14. There are 16 residues in the CDR3. Looked up from germline, CDR1 is SGDLS and CDR2 is YYNGEE. CDR3: CASSASGQATWSEQFF. In DNA, the CDR3 is TGTGCCAGCAGCGCCTCGGGACAGGCTACCTGGAGTGAGCAGTTCTTC.

V usage is TRBV5-4 and J usage is TRBJ2-7; D unresolved. V lost 0 bases, J lost 4 bases, and 8 bases lay in between. Per germline, CDR1 SGHNT and CDR2 YYREEE (reference sequence). The length of the CDR3 is 13 residues. As DNA, the CDR3 is TGTGCCAGCAGCTTGGGGGCCGTATACGAGCAGTACTTC. It specifies CASSLGAVYEQYF.

The rearrangement links TRBV9 to TRBJ2-3, with D maybe TRBD1 (6 bases). This CDR3 region has 17 residues. From germline, CDR1 is SGDLS and CDR2 YYNGEE. V gave up 3 bases and J gave up 0 bases, with 17 bases separating them. CDR3 bases: TGTGCCAGCAGCGCCAAAGCTACAGGGCCCAGCACAGATACGCAGTATTTT. This gives the protein CASSAKATGPSTDTQYF. Based on the CDR3 plus reference TRBV9 and TRBJ2-3, the full variable domain is DSGVTQTPKHLITATGQRVTLRCSPRSGDLSVYWYQQSLDQGLQFLIQYYNGEERAKGNILERFSAQQFPDLHSELNLSSLELGDSALYFCASSAKATGPSTDTQYFGPGTRLTVL.

The chain employs TRBV7-2 and TRBJ2-3; the match to TRBD1 covers 8 bases. Germline CDR1 SGHTA, CDR2 FQGNSA. V gave up 3 bases and J gave up 5 bases; unmatched junction bases: 10. CDR3 size: 16 residues. CDR3 amino acids: CASSFQGQGAGDTQYF. The CDR3 nucleotides are TGTGCCAGCAGCTTTCAGGGGCAGGGGGCAGGAGATACGCAGTATTTT.

This clone was seen just once. The CDR3 here is CASSAGTGFTDTQYF. CDR3 coding DNA: TGTGCCAGCAGCGCCGGGACAGGGTTTACAGATACGCAGTATTTT. The genes are TRBV3-1 (or the pseudogene TRBV3-2) and TRBJ2-3; 9 bases are shared with TRBD1. The CDR3 is 15 residues long. Losses at the gene ends were 5 bases for V and 3 bases for J; bases not matched to a gene: 6. CDR1 is LGHDT, CDR2 YNNKEL, per germline (reference sequence).

The chain couples TRBV7-2 to TRBJ1-4, with D unresolved. V lost 3 bases and J lost 7, with 18 bases in between. CDR1 is SGHTA and CDR2 is FQGNSA in the germline V gene. The CDR3 runs to 16 residues. The CDR3 here is CASSFSGSLGGEKLFF. DNA for the CDR3: TGTGCCAGCAGCTTCTCCGGGAGTTTAGGCGGTGAAAAACTGTTTTTT. The full variable domain, in which reference TRBV7-2 and TRBJ1-4 provide the parts outside the CDR3, is GAGVSQSPSNKVTEKGKDVELRCDPISGHTALYWYRQSLGQGLEFLIYFQGNSAPDKSGLPSDRFSAERTGGSVSTLTIQRTQQEDSAVYLCASSFSGSLGGEKLFFGSGTQLSVL.

V gene TRBV7-8 combines with J gene TRBJ2-7, with D possibly being TRBD1 (6 bases). Per germline, CDR1 SGHVS and CDR2 FQNEAQ. Trimming shortened V by 1 base and J by 2 bases, and 12 bases separated the two germline ends. The CDR3 totals 15 residues. The CDR3 sequence is CASSLEGRGTYEQYF. The CDR3 bases are TGTGCCAGCAGCTTAGAAGGCAGGGGTACCTACGAGCAGTACTTC.

The V call is TRBV5-1, the J call TRBJ2-1, with a weak D call TRBD1 (5 bases). CDR1 is SGHRS and CDR2 is YFSETQ in the germline V gene. V lost 2 bases and J 3 bases, leaving 9 bases between the germline ends. CDR3 length: 14 residues. CDR3 protein: CASSLQVNYNEQFF. The CDR3 region has the DNA TGCGCCAGCAGCTTACAGGTGAACTACAATGAGCAGTTCTTC.

The CDR3 region has the DNA TGTGCCAGCAGCTTAACTAGCGGGACTTGGCACGAGCAGTACTTC. Translation gives CASSLTSGTWHEQYF. The V call is TRBV11-2, the J call TRBJ2-7; 10 bases line up with TRBD2. V shed 2 bases and J 5 bases; nucleotides not matched to a gene: 6. Germline V gene lookup returns CDR1 SGHAT and CDR2 FQNNGV. The CDR3 is made up of 15 amino acids.

The V call is TRBV9, the J call TRBJ2-3; the match to TRBD2 covers 10 bases. CDR3 length: 15 residues. J lost 6 bases, V lost 5 bases, and 9 bases had no gene match. Per germline, CDR1 SGDLS and CDR2 YYNGEE. The CDR3 loop reads CASRPILAGVDTQYF. CDR3 bases: TGTGCCAGCAGGCCCATCCTAGCGGGGGTTGATACGCAGTATTTT.

The chain couples TRBV9 to TRBJ2-3; 9 nucleotides agree with TRBD1. Trimming took 2 bases from V and 3 from J; bases not matched to a gene: 7. The CDR3 sequence is 16 residues long. Germline assignment: CDR1 SGDLS and CDR2 YYNGEE. The CDR3 nucleotides read TGTGCCAGCAGCGTGACGGGACAGGGATGGACAGATACGCAGTATTTT. It encodes CASSVTGQGWTDTQYF.

The gene calls are TRBV6-6 and TRBJ2-5, with TRBD1 matching 12 bases. Germline-derived CDR1 and CDR2 are MNHNY and SVGAGI (reference sequence). The junction had 2 bases not matched to a gene; V was cut back by 1 base and J by 2 bases. The CDR3 consists of 16 residues. DNA of the CDR3: TGTGCCAGCAGTTACTTGGGACAGGGGGCTCAAGAGACCCAGTACTTC. It yields the protein CASSYLGQGAQETQYF.

This sequence joins TRBV28 and TRBJ2-7; TRBD1 agrees at 9 bases. Trimming at V came to 6 bases and at J to 5 bases, leaving 11 bases not matched to a gene. The germline V gene encodes CDR1 MDHEN and CDR2 SYDVKM. There are 15 residues in the CDR3. The CDR3 bases are TGTGCCAGCAGGAAGGCGGGACAGGGCATTAACGAGCAGTACTTC. It is translated as CASRKAGQGINEQYF.